This is a list of T cell receptor beta chains from one sample in a study of neurological immune-mediated disorders. TCRdb processed the 5' RACE reads anew with MiXCR; each CDR3 protein has one entry. The sample contains fewer than 75,000 distinct CDR3 sequences, 3.4% of which appear only once. The sequencing input was PBMCs. The source is a man aged 35-49 years with multiple sclerosis. The CDR3 runs from the conserved cysteine through the conserved F or W.

v_call	j_call	cdr3_aa
TRBV20-1	TRBJ1-2	CSATDRGTSPYGYTF
TRBV11-2	TRBJ2-1	CASSSRGTDSFYNEQFF
TRBV12-3/TRBV12-4	TRBJ2-3	CASSLGASTDTQYF
TRBV12-3/TRBV12-4	TRBJ2-7	CASRLAGASYEQYF
TRBV20-1	TRBJ2-3	CSALARGGPDTQYF
TRBV4-1	TRBJ2-3	CASSLSGGFADTQYF
TRBV12-3/TRBV12-4	TRBJ2-7	CASRSTGGSNEQYF
TRBV10-3	TRBJ2-7	CAALRGPDFEQYF
TRBV20-1	TRBJ2-2	CSARVPGSTGELFF
TRBV20-1	TRBJ1-3	CSARGGTGNTIYF
TRBV20-1	TRBJ2-7	CSARGGQGLDEQYF
TRBV2	TRBJ2-1	CASSENGNEQFF
TRBV20-1	TRBJ1-6	CSAREGSSYNSPLHF
TRBV12-3/TRBV12-4	TRBJ2-1	CASKPGLYNEQFF
TRBV29-1	TRBJ1-1	CSAARQDEAFF
TRBV27	TRBJ2-2	CASSLRQGGLTGELFF
TRBV5-1	TRBJ2-5	CASSLEGLGETQYF
TRBV6-5	TRBJ1-5	CASSYSVSNQPQHF
TRBV20-1	TRBJ1-2	CSARTGVWVGYTF
TRBV5-1	TRBJ1-1	CASRGTGKTEAFF
TRBV6-1	TRBJ2-1	CASSNTGTSGYNEQFF
TRBV5-1	TRBJ1-4	CASSFGGREKLFF
TRBV12-3/TRBV12-4	TRBJ1-1	CASSSDRGRTEAFF
TRBV7-9	TRBJ1-2	CASSPWGRGIYGYTF
TRBV6-5	TRBJ2-1	CASRGQGPNEQFF